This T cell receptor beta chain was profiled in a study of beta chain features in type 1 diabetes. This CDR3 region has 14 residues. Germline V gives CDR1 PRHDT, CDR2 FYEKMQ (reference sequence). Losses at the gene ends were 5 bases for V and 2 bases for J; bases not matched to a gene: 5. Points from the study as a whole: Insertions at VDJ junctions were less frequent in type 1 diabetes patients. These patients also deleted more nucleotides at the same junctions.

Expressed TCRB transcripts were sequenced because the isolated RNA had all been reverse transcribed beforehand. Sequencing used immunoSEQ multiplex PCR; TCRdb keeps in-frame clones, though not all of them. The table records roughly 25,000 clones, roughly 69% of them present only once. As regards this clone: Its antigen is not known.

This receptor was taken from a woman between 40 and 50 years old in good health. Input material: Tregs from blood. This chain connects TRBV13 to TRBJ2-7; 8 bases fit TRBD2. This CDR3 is CASSPGGGPYEQYF. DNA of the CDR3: TGTGCCAGCAGCCCCGGGGGGGGGCCCTACGAGCAGTACTTC.